The clone carrying this T cell receptor beta chain was counted at least ten times. Its antigen is not known. The entry originates in a study of T cells in Graves' hyperthyroidism and ophthalmopathy. Whole-study results and caveats: Appearing also in blood were most of the thyroid clonotypes expanded above 0.001.

Graves' hyperthyroidism without ophthalmopathy progression within 18 months was termed stable. Exclusion followed for patients with uncontrolled infection, other autoimmune disease, pregnancy or lactation. TCR beta CDR3 region amplification was performed from RNA transcripts. First-round RT-PCR targeting the TCR CDR3 was performed with the HTBI primer set. MiXCR, run by TCRdb on the multiplex PCR reads, gives a single entry per CDR3 protein. In the table there are around 280,000 distinct CDR3 sequences, around 13% of which are singletons. Sample: blood. The sequence was collected from a woman aged 40 to 50 with Graves' hyperthyroidism.

CDR3 nucleotides: TGTGCCAGCAGCCCCCGGACAGGGCCACAAGAGACCCAGTACTTC. It translates to CASSPRTGPQETQYF. The chain links TRBV4-2 to TRBJ2-5; TRBD1 matches 8 bases. The germline CDR1 and CDR2 sequences are LGHNA and YNFKEQ. The V and J ends lost 4 bases and 2 bases, in that order; junction bases with no gene match: 6. The CDR3 is 15 residues long.